The T cell receptor (beta chain) described here comes from a study of blood T cell repertoires in COVID-19. Study-level background: Donors in the United States, Italy and Spain gave samples during acute or convalescent COVID-19. PBMCs, B-cell-depleted T cells, or T cells were the source of the cDNA or gDNA that made up the material.

The CDR3 loop spans 18 amino acids. Original handling: Reference gene primers were amplified, and this amplification served to estimate nucleated cell counts. TCRdb keeps only in-frame clones here, not all; method: immunoSEQ multiplex PCR. For V, J and clone size, that table is used; D and trimming come from the DNA. Of some 110,000 clones in the sample, approximately 80% were seen once. The chain has TRBV21-1 and TRBJ2-5; the table's D call, TRBD1, was not checked against the DNA. TRBV21-1 is an annotated pseudogene. Sequencing was performed on peripheral blood. The sequence was obtained from a man in his 70s with active or convalescent COVID-19. The CDR3 spells CASSKCSRRDRGPETQYF. CDR3 DNA: TGTGCCAGCAGCAAATGTTCTCGCCGGGACAGGGGGCCAGAGACCCAGTACTTC.